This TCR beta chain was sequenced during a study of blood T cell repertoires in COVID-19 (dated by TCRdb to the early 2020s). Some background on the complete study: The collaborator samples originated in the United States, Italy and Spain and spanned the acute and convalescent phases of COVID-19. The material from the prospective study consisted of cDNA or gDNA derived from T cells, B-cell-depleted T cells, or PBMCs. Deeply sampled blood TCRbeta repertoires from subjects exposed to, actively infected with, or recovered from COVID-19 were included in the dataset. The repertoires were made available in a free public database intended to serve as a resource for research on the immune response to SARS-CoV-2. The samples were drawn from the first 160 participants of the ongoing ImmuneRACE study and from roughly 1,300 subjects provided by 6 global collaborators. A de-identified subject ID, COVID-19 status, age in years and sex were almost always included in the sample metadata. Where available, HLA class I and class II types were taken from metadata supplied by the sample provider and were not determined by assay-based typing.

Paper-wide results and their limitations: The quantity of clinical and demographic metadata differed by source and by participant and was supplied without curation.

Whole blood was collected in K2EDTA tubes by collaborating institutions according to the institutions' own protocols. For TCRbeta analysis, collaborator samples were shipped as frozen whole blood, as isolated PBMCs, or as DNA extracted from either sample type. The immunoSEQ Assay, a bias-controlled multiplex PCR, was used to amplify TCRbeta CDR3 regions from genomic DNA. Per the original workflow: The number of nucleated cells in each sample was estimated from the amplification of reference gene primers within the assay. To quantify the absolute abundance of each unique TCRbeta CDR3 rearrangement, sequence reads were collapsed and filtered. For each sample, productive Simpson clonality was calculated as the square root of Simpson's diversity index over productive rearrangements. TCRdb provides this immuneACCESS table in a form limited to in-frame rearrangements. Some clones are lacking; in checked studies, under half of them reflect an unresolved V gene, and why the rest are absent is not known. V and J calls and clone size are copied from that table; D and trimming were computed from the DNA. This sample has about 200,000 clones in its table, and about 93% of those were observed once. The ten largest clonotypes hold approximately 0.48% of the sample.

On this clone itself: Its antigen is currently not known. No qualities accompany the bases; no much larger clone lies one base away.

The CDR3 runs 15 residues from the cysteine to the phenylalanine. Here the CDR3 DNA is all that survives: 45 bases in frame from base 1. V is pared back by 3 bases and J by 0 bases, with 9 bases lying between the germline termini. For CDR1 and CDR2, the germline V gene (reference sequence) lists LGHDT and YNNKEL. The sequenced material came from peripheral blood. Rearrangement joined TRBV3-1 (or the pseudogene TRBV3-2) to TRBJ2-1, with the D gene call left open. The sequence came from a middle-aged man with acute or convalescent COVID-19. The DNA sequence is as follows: TGTGCCAGCAGCCAGGGCGCTCGCTCCTACAATGAGCAGTTCTTC. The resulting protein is CASSQGARSYNEQFF.